This entry concerns a single T cell receptor (beta chain). Here immunoSEQ multiplex PCR was the method, and the copy in TCRdb shows in-frame clones only, minus some. The sample gives about 160,000 clones, 81% of which show up once; roughly 2% is in the top ten. The source of the sample is a study of cytotoxic CD8 clonotypes in ibrutinib-treated CLL. Across the whole study: Of a cohort that held about 12 relapsed/refractory and roughly 15 treatment-naive patients, around 18 were IGHV unmutated.

TCR beta library input comprised around 2 micrograms of genomic DNA from cryopreserved PBMCs. Looked up from germline, CDR1 is LNHDA and CDR2 is SQIVND (reference sequence). This CDR3 is 12 amino acids long. V lost 5 bases to trimming and J lost 5 bases, with 9 bases between them. This rearrangement joins TRBV19 to TRBJ1-2, with D possibly being TRBD1 (6 bases). This TCR derives from a human donor with chronic lymphocytic leukemia. The material sequenced was PBMCs, taken after 12 months of ibrutinib treatment. CDR3 bases: TGTGCCAGTAGTTCACAGGGTTATGGCTACACCTTC. Protein sequence: CASSSQGYGYTF.